The T cell receptor beta chain described here comes from a study of beta chain features in type 1 diabetes (dated by TCRdb to between 2018 and 2020). General notes on the study: No differences in mean age, gender distribution, total cell number or subset yield were found between patients and healthy donors. A total of 90 million to 130 million sorted cells were examined across all samples, and a strong correlation was observed between cell number per subset and RNA yield. Whereas all 28 donors provided naive and central memory subsets, regulatory and stem cell-like memory subsets were isolated from just 8 patients and about 8 healthy donors. In the study, recently diagnosed type 1 diabetes patients and matched healthy donors were compared on the TCRB repertoires of their sorted circulating CD4+ T cell subsets.

In this sample, this clone turned up a few times. The antigen this receptor binds is unknown. No much larger clone is present one base from it, and per-base qualities are unavailable. Each donor gave one peripheral blood draw, averaging approximately 110 mL, which was collected into heparinised tubes. Using a panel that included CD45RO, CCR7, CD25, CD127, CD95 and CD27, naive, central memory, regulatory and stem cell-like memory CD4+ T cells were sorted on a BD FACSAria II. All sorted populations exceeded 95% purity. PBMCs were isolated immediately by Lymphoprep density gradient centrifugation and stained directly without culture. So that batch effects would be minimized, each experiment stained and sorted samples in pairs, pairing one healthy donor with one patient. Here is what the overall study found, with its caveats: Type 1 diabetes patients showed a moderate but significant shortening of TCRB CDR3 length in all four CD4+ subsets. Shorter templates might have been favored by PCR, but patient and control samples were amplified and corrected together, so both groups would have been affected equally by any skew. Because cDNA rather than genomic DNA was sequenced, highly expressing activated cells could have been over-represented, although no difference in activation and CD3 levels was found between groups. At VDJ recombination sites, type 1 diabetes patients had fewer insertions and more deleted nucleotides, which implies abnormalities in thymic rearrangement. Naive, central memory and regulatory TCRB repertoires appeared to be more alike among patients than among healthy donors. Only small numbers of individuals were included in the HLA sub-analyses, which left unresolved whether HLA type had any influence on TCRB rearrangement.

The entire isolated RNA was reverse transcribed using the High Capacity cDNA Reverse Transcription Kit, and thus expressed TCRB transcripts were sequenced. Deep immunoSEQ sequencing was performed on naive, central memory and regulatory T cell samples, with an average of roughly 3.5 million total reads per sample. Sorted cells were lysed in RLT buffer, and RNA was extracted using DNase-treated RNeasy Micro or Mini kits according to cell number. To prevent cross-contamination, every cell subset was processed on its own, while patient and healthy donor samples were processed together. The immunoSEQ multiplex PCR was used to amplify TCRB sequences from cDNA, yielding 87-bp fragments that span the CDR3 region. Sequencing of the amplicons was done on the Illumina HiSeq platform. As for the original processing: Synthetic template baselines were used to correct PCR bias computationally, reads within Hamming distance 2 were collapsed together, and singletons that could not be merged were discarded. By aligning reads against IMGT, V, D and J genes, CDR3 length, and insertions or deletions at six rearrangement sites were assigned. Within each subset, clonotype counts were normalized to the number of sorted cells before true diversity and Gini coefficients were calculated with the tcR R package. Repertoire sharing was quantified using the overlap coefficient calculated on TCRB nucleotide sequences. Out-of-frame TCRB sequences from naive cells were analyzed as a proxy for the pre-selection repertoire. TCRdb provides this immuneACCESS table in a form limited to in-frame rearrangements. Some clones are lacking; in checked studies, under half of them reflect an unresolved V gene, and why the rest are absent is not known. The D gene and trimming were derived from the DNA, and the V and J assignments and clone size from that table. Across this sample there are some 270,000 clones, with 13% to 15% seen only once. The top ten hold more than 0.02% of the sample.

This sequence originates from a woman between 40 and 50 years old in good health. The source material was naive CD4+ T cells from blood. Sample cell subset or site, as interpreted from the label and publication: true naive CD4+ T cells.

Read as DNA, the sequence is TGTGCCAGCAACCGGGACAGCGGACGGGACTACACCTTC. This translates into CASNRDSGRDYTF. The sequence links TRBV7-9 to TRBJ1-2, with 7 junctional bases fitting TRBD1. For CDR1 and CDR2, the germline V gene (reference sequence) lists SEHNR and FQNEAQ. From V the trimming removes 7 bases and from J it removes 10 bases, while the gene matches leave 12 bases of the junction unaccounted for. The CDR3, cysteine through phenylalanine, is 13 amino acids long. Only CDR3 DNA is held: 39 bases, read in frame from base 1.